These T cell receptor beta chains were read from a single sample in a study of metastatic and nonmetastatic thyroid tumors. TCRdb ran MiXCR on the PCR reads. The sample shows approximately 35,000 clones, approximately 34% of them seen only once. The sequenced sample consisted of tumor tissue. These TCRs come from a female donor with papillary thyroid cancer or a benign thyroid nodule (not recorded which). Some clones in this sample may be carry-over from other donors' samples. Each CDR3 is given with its conserved first and last residue. D genes are given only for firm matches. Rows may omit the clone size; those that give it use once, few, many or a size class.

J	D	V	size	DNA	CDR3
TRBJ2-1	-	TRBV30	-	TGTGCCTGGAGTGTAGACTTTTACAATGAGCAGTTCTTC	CAWSVDFYNEQFF
TRBJ1-2	-	TRBV19	-	TGTGCCAGTAGTATAGATAACAGGGAGAACTATGGCTACACCTTC	CASSIDNRENYGYTF
TRBJ2-7	-	TRBV10-3	-	TGTGCCATAAAACCATCCGACGGACAGACAGAAGCGGGCGGCAGGTACGAGCAGTACTTC	CAIKPSDGQTEAGGRYEQYF
TRBJ1-2	TRBD1	TRBV6-1	few	TGTGCCAGCAGTCCTAGAAGGACAGGGAACTATGGCTACACCTTC	CASSPRRTGNYGYTF
TRBJ1-1	-	TRBV19	-	TGTGCCAGTAGCAGGATGGGTTCTGAAGCTTTCTTT	CASSRMGSEAFF
TRBJ1-4	-	TRBV19	few	TGTGCCAGTAGTTACTACAGGGAAGGAGGCGAAAAACTGTTTTTT	CASSYYREGGEKLFF
TRBJ1-2	-	TRBV6-1	-	TGTGCCAGCAGCCCGGACAGAGCGCGGGGCTACACCTTC	CASSPDRARGYTF
TRBJ2-7	-	TRBV6-1	few	TGTGCCAGCAGTTTGACGGGTCCCTACGAGCAGTACTTC	CASSLTGPYEQYF
TRBJ1-1	-	TRBV12-3/TRBV12-4	few	TGTGCCAGCGTGAGGACACTTGCTGAAGCTTTCTTT	CASVRTLAEAFF
TRBJ2-7	-	TRBV25-1	few	TGTGCCAGCAGTACGATTACCGAGAAGACATCCTACGAGCAGTACTTC	CASSTITEKTSYEQYF
TRBJ1-1	-	TRBV27	few	TGTGCCAGCAGTTCGCGAGAGGCTGAAGCTTTCTTT	CASSSREAEAFF
TRBJ2-7	TRBD2	TRBV28	few	TGTGCCAGCAACCCGGGGCTAGCGGGGGACGAGCAGTACTTC	CASNPGLAGDEQYF
TRBJ1-1	-	TRBV20-1	-	TGCAGCCCGGGATCAGGGCAGGGAATGAACACTGAAGCTTTCTTT	CSPGSGQGMNTEAFF
TRBJ2-3	TRBD1	TRBV7-3	-	TGTGCCAGCAGCTTAACGTGGAGCGGGACAGGGGGGGATACGCAGTATTTT	CASSLTWSGTGGDTQYF
TRBJ1-2	-	TRBV3-1	-	TGTGCCAGCAGCGACAGATGGGAAAGCTATGGCTACACCTTC	CASSDRWESYGYTF
TRBJ2-7	-	TRBV5-1	few	TGCGCCAGCAGCGGGGAGCGGAACTCCTACGAGCAGTACTTC	CASSGERNSYEQYF
TRBJ1-6	TRBD1	TRBV5-1	-	TGCGCCAGCAGCTTGGTATTGGGGACAGGGCTTTCACCCCTCCACTTT	CASSLVLGTGLSPLHF
TRBJ2-7	TRBD2	TRBV6-1	-	TGTGCCAGCAGACGGGGGGGCTACGAGCAGTACTTC	CASRRGGYEQYF
TRBJ1-5	-	TRBV7-6	-	TGTGCCAGCAGCTTAACACAGACGAATCAGCCCCAGCATTTT	CASSLTQTNQPQHF
TRBJ2-3	TRBD2	TRBV20-1	-	TGCAGTGCTAGCGGGACTAGCGCAGATACGCAGTATTTT	CSASGTSADTQYF
TRBJ1-4	-	TRBV19	-	TGTGCCAGTAGCGCTTGGCGGGGAGCTGAAAAACTGTTTTTT	CASSAWRGAEKLFF
TRBJ2-7	TRBD1	TRBV11-3	-	TGTGCCAGCAGCCCGGGGACAGGGAGTTCCCACGAGCAGTACTTC	CASSPGTGSSHEQYF
TRBJ2-7	-	TRBV2	-	TGTGCCAGCGGATCGGGGCAGACCTACGAGCAGTACTTC	CASGSGQTYEQYF
TRBJ2-1	-	TRBV30	many	TGTGCCTGGAGTCCTTGGTGGCTCAGAAGAAGGAATGAGCAGTTCTTC	CAWSPWWLRRRNEQFF
TRBJ2-5	-	TRBV6-1	-	TGTGCCAGCAGCCAGATACGGGGGTTGGAGACCCAGTACTTC	CASSQIRGLETQYF
TRBJ1-1	TRBD1	TRBV11-2	-	TGTGCCAGCAGCCACTCGACAGGGGGCCCTGAAGCTTTCTTT	CASSHSTGGPEAFF
TRBJ2-1	TRBD2	TRBV15	few	TGTGCCACCACCGGGACTAGGATATTCAATGAGCAGTTCTTC	CATTGTRIFNEQFF
TRBJ2-1	TRBD2	TRBV6-5	-	TGTGCCAGCAGTTACACGCTAGCGGGGGCCCGCGCGGAGCAGTTCTTC	CASSYTLAGARAEQFF
TRBJ2-6	-	TRBV27	many	TGTGCCAGCAGTTTAGGGTCTGGGGCCAACGTCCTGACTTTC	CASSLGSGANVLTF
TRBJ2-7	-	TRBV28	many	TGTGCCAGCAGTCCAGGGTCCGAGCAGTACTTC	CASSPGSEQYF
TRBJ2-1	-	TRBV27	large	TGTGCCAGCAGTTTGGGAGTAGACAATGAGCAGTTCTTC	CASSLGVDNEQFF
TRBJ2-5	-	TRBV6-1	-	TGTGCCAGCACCTCACAGGGAGAGGGAGAGACCCAGTACTTC	CASTSQGEGETQYF
TRBJ2-2	-	TRBV9	-	TGTGCCAGCAGCGTAGCCGGTCCCTTGTTCGGGGTGAACACCGGGGAGCTGTTTTTT	CASSVAGPLFGVNTGELFF
TRBJ2-5	-	TRBV30	-	TGTGCCTGGAGTGTCCAGGTTGGGTTCGGGGAGACCCAGTACTTC	CAWSVQVGFGETQYF
TRBJ2-1	-	TRBV14	-	TGTGCCAGCGGCCAAGCCGGGACAAACAATGAGCAGTTCTTC	CASGQAGTNNEQFF
TRBJ1-1	-	TRBV7-2	-	TGTGCCAGCAGCGTGCGCCGGGGCACTGAAGCTTTCTTT	CASSVRRGTEAFF
TRBJ1-5	-	TRBV28	-	TGTGCCAGCACGCCGGGCAGAGGGCCCCAGCATTTT	CASTPGRGPQHF
TRBJ2-7	TRBD1	TRBV11-2	few	TGTGCCAGCAGCTTAGAGGGGGAACAGGGGGCGAGGTACGAGCAGTACTTC	CASSLEGEQGARYEQYF
TRBJ2-3	-	TRBV20-1	-	TGCAGTGCTGTCCTCACAGATACGCAGTATTTT	CSAVLTDTQYF
TRBJ1-2	TRBD1	TRBV24-1	-	TGTGCCACCAGTGATTCGGGACAGGATGGCTACACCTTC	CATSDSGQDGYTF
TRBJ2-3	TRBD2	TRBV5-1	-	TGCGCCAGCAGCTTGGCTAGCGGGAGTGGGGATACGCAGTATTTT	CASSLASGSGDTQYF
TRBJ1-5	-	TRBV2	-	TGTGCCAGCAGTACCGACAGTTGGCGTTCTGAGTATCAGCCCCAGCATTTT	CASSTDSWRSEYQPQHF
TRBJ1-2	TRBD1	TRBV15	-	TGTGCCACCAGCAGTGCGCAGGGGGTTGGGGGCTACACCTTC	CATSSAQGVGGYTF
TRBJ2-3	-	TRBV19	-	TGTGCCAGTAATAATGGACGCACAGATACGCAGTATTTT	CASNNGRTDTQYF
TRBJ1-2	-	TRBV5-5	-	TGTGCCAGCAGCCGAACAGGGCCCTATGGCTACACCTTC	CASSRTGPYGYTF
TRBJ2-5	-	TRBV6-2/TRBV6-3	few	TGTGCCAGCAGTTACTCGAGGTTTGACTCCGCACAAGAGACCCAGTACTTC	CASSYSRFDSAQETQYF
TRBJ2-3	TRBD1	TRBV9	-	TGTGCCAGCAGCTCCTCCGGGACAGGGTTTCCTACGCAGTATTTT	CASSSSGTGFPTQYF
TRBJ1-6	-	TRBV7-9	few	TGTGCCAGCAGCTCCACCCGGAGCTATAATTCACCCCTCCACTTT	CASSSTRSYNSPLHF
TRBJ1-2	TRBD1	TRBV27	once	TGTGCCAGCTGTACCTACAGGGGTCCGTTTTCTGGCTACACCTTC	CASCTYRGPFSGYTF
TRBJ2-5	TRBD1	TRBV5-1	-	TGCGCCAGCAGCAAACTGGACAGGGGCGTCGATGAGACCCAGTACTTC	CASSKLDRGVDETQYF
TRBJ2-7	TRBD1	TRBV6-1	-	TGTGCCAGCAGTGAGAGGGGGACAGGGGTGTACGAGCAGTACTTC	CASSERGTGVYEQYF
TRBJ1-2	TRBD1	TRBV28	few	TGTGCCAGCAGTTCCGGACAGGCCAACTATGGCTACACCTTC	CASSSGQANYGYTF
TRBJ1-2	-	TRBV19	-	TGTGCCAGTACTATGCGGGATTACTATGGCTACACCTTC	CASTMRDYYGYTF
TRBJ1-2	-	TRBV30	-	TGTGCCTGGAGTGTTTTCGATGGCTACACCTTC	CAWSVFDGYTF